The next 2 T cell receptor beta chains were all read from a single sample in a study of blood T cell repertoires in COVID-19. TCRdb's copy holds only in-frame clones and misses some; the assay was immunoSEQ multiplex PCR. The table includes about 420,000 clones, about 90% detected once. Specimen: peripheral blood. The origin of the receptors is a young man with COVID-19, enrolled during active disease.

The rearrangement links TRBV6-5 to TRBJ2-7; TRBD1 is a possible D gene (6 bases). The CDR3 loop spans 15 amino acids. Germline V CDR1 and CDR2: MNHEY, SVGAGI. The ends were cut back, 0 bases at V and 3 bases at J, with 12 bases in the middle. The CDR3 is CASSYSGDKYYEQYF. The CDR3 DNA sequence: TGTGCCAGCAGTTACTCGGGGGACAAGTACTACGAGCAGTACTTC.

The J gene is TRBJ2-3, the V gene TRBV11-2; 7 positions match TRBD2. J gave up 0 bases and V 1 base, and 4 bases lay outside the gene matches. The CDR3 totals 16 residues. Germline-derived CDR1 and CDR2 are SGHAT and FQNNGV. The CDR3 nucleotides are TGTGCCAGCAGCTTAGTTCCGCGGGGGAGCACAGATACGCAGTATTTT. This sequence encodes CASSLVPRGSTDTQYF.